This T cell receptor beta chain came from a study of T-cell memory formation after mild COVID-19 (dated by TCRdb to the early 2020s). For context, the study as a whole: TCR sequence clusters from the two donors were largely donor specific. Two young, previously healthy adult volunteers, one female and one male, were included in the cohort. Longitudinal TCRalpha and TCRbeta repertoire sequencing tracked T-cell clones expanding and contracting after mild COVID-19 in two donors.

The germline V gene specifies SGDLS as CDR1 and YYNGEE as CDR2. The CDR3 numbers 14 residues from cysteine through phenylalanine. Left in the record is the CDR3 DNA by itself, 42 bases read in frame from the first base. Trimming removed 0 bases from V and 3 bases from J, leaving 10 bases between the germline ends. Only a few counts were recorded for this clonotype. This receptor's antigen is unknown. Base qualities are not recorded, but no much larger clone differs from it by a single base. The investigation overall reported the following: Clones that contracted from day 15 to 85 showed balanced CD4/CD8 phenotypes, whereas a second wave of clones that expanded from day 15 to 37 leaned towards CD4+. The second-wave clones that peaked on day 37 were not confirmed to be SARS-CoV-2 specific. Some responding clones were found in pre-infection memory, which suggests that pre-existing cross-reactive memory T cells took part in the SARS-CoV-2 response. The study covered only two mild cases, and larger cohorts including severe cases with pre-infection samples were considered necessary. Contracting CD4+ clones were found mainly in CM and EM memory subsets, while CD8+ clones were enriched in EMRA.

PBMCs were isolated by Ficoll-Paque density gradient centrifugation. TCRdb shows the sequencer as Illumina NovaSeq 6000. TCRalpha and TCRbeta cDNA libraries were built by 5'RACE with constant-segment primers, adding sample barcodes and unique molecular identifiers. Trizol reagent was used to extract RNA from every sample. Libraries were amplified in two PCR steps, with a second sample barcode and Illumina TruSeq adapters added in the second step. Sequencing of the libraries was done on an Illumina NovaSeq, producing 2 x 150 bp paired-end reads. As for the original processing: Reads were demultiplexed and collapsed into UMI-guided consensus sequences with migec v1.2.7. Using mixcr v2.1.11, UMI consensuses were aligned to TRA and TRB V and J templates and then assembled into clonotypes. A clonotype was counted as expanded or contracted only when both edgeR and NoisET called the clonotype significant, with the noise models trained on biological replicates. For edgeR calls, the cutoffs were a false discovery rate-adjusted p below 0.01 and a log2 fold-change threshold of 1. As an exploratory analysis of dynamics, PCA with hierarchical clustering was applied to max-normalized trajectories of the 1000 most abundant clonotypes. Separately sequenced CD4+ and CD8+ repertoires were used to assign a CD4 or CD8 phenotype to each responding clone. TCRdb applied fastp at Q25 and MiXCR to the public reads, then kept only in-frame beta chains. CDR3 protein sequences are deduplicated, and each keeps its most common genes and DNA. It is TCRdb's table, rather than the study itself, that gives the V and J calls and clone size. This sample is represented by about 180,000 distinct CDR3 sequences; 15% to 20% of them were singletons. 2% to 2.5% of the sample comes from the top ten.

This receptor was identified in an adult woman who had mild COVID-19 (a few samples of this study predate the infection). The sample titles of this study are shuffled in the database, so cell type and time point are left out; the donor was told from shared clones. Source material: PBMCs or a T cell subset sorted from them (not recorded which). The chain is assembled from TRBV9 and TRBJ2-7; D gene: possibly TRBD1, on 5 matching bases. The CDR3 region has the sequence CASSVGQGYYEQYF. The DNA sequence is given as TGTGCCAGCAGCGTAGGGCAGGGTTACTACGAGCAGTACTTC.